This T cell receptor beta chain was identified in a study of tumor and adjacent non-tumor tissue in lung cancer. This clonotype was seen only once. Relative to the germline gene, one junction end is altered; a read error may explain this. RNA was extracted from bulk tissue without any cell sorting. A modified ARM-PCR protocol with three rounds of nested PCR amplified TCRbeta. TCRdb ran MiXCR on the multiplex PCR reads and lists one entry per CDR3 protein. The table includes 89,000 or so distinct CDR3 sequences, 61% detected once. The CDR3 is 13 residues long. CDR1 and CDR2 (germline): SGHRS, YFSETQ. The material sequenced was lung tumor tissue. This clonotype originated in a man in his 70s with non-small cell lung cancer. J is TRBJ2-5 and V is TRBV5-1; tentative D call: TRBD2 (5 bases). The CDR3 region is CTSSRSGEETQYF. The CDR3, as DNA: TGCACCAGTAGCCGGTCCGGGGAAGAGACTCAGTACTTC.